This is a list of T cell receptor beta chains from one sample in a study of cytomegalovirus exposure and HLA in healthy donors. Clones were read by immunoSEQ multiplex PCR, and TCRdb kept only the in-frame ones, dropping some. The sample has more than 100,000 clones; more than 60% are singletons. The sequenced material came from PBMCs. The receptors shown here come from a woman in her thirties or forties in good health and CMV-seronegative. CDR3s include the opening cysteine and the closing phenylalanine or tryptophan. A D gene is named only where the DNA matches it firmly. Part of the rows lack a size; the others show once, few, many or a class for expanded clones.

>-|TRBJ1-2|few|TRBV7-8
CASSLVFGRGYGYTF
TGTGCCAGCAGCTTAGTATTCGGCAGGGGCTATGGCTACACCTTC
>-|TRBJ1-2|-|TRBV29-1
CSVSQGGYGYTF
TGCAGCGTTAGTCAAGGGGGCTATGGCTACACCTTC
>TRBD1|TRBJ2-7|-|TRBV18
CASSGTGGNEQYF
TGTGCCAGCTCGGGGACAGGGGGGAACGAGCAGTACTTC
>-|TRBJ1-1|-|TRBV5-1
CASSLGSGKGDTEAFF
TGCGCCAGCAGCTTGGGTTCAGGGAAGGGGGACACTGAAGCTTTCTTT
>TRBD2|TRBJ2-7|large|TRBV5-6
CASSSLTSGRYEQYF
TGTGCCAGCAGCTCCCTGACTAGCGGGAGATACGAGCAGTACTTC
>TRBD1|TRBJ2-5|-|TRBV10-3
CAISEKRGLVQETQYF
TGTGCCATCAGTGAAAAGAGGGGGCTTGTCCAAGAGACCCAGTACTTC
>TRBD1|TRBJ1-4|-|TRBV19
CASSASGTGGEKLFF
TGTGCCAGCAGCGCCTCCGGGACAGGCGGTGAAAAACTGTTTTTT
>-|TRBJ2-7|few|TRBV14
CASSHGHGYEQYF
TGTGCCAGCAGCCATGGACACGGCTACGAGCAGTACTTC
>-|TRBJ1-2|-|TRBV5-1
CASSLAGGSSYGYTF
TGCGCCAGCAGCTTGGCCGGCGGGAGTTCCTATGGCTACACCTTC
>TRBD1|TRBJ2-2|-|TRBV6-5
CASSFGTGRSGELFF
TGTGCCAGCAGCTTTGGGACAGGGAGGTCCGGGGAGCTGTTTTTT
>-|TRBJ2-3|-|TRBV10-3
CAITGSGNTQYF
TGTGCCATCACCGGTAGCGGCAATACGCAGTATTTT
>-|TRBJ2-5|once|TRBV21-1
CASSKKGAGGRLAGGPRQETQYF
TGTGCCAGCAGCAAAAAAGGGGCTGGGGGAAGACTAGCGGGGGGGCCCCGCCAAGAGACCCAGTACTTC
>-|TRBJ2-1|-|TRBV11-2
CASSLTGSYNEQFF
TGTGCCAGCAGCTTAACGGGCTCCTACAATGAGCAGTTCTTC
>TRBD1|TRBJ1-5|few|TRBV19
CASRTGSQPQHF
TGTGCCAGTAGGACAGGGAGTCAGCCCCAGCATTTT
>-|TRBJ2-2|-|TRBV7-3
CASSLEASGSSRGGELFF
TGTGCCAGCAGCTTAGAAGCTAGCGGATCCTCGAGGGGGGGGGAGCTGTTTTTT
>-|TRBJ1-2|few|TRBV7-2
CASSLVTADYGYTF
TGTGCCAGCAGCTTAGTAACTGCGGACTATGGCTACACCTTC
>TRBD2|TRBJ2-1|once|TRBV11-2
CASSPDRGGYNEQFF
TGTGCCAGCAGCCCGGACCGGGGGGGCTACAATGAGCAGTTCTTC
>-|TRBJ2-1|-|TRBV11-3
CASSFLERDEQFF
TGTGCCAGCAGCTTCCTCGAGAGGGATGAGCAGTTCTTC
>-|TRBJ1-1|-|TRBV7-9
CASSLVQGNTEAFF
TGTGCCAGCAGCTTAGTTCAGGGCAACACTGAAGCTTTCTTT
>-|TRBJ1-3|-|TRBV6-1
CASSRTASGNTIYF
TGTGCCAGCAGTAGGACAGCCTCTGGAAACACCATATATTTT
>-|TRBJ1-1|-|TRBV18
CASSPDRGNTEAFF
TGTGCCAGCTCACCAGACAGAGGGAACACTGAAGCTTTCTTT
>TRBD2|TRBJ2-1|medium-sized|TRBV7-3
CASSLGLAEYNEQFF
TGTGCCAGCAGCTTAGGGCTAGCGGAGTACAATGAGCAGTTCTTC
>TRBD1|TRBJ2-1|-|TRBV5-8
CASSQGTGAYNEQFF
TGTGCCAGCAGCCAAGGGACAGGGGCCTACAATGAGCAGTTCTTC
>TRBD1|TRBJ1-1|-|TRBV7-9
CASSSPDRPMNTEAFF
TGTGCCAGCAGCTCTCCGGACAGGCCCATGAACACTGAAGCTTTCTTT
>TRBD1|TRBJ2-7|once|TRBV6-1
CASSPGQAPYEQYF
TGTGCCAGCAGTCCGGGACAGGCCCCCTACGAGCAGTACTTC
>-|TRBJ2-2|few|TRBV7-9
CASSPPFGELFF
TGTGCCAGCAGCCCCCCCTTCGGGGAGCTGTTTTTT
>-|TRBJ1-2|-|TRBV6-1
CASSVSGANYGYTF
TGTGCCAGCAGTGTATCGGGAGCTAACTATGGCTACACCTTC
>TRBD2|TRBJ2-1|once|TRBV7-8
CASRGAGASSYNEQFF
TGTGCCAGCAGGGGAGCGGGGGCGTCCTCCTACAATGAGCAGTTCTTC
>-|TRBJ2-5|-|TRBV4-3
CASSQTIQETQYF
TGCGCCAGCAGTCAGACTATACAAGAGACCCAGTACTTC